The 19 T cell receptor beta chains presented below share a single source sample, sequenced in a study of blood T cells in healthy people across ages. A second PCR, run for about 7 to 12 cycles, used a sample-barcoded 5' primer plus a J-beta primer mix. TCRdb called the 5' RACE reads again in MiXCR, with one record for every CDR3 protein. The sample lists some 1,000,000 distinct CDR3 sequences, almost 25% occurring once. These same data were also listed under a study on T cells of mothers and their children.

The sequencing sample was made of blood. The receptors derive from a girl aged 2 to 9 in good health.

The chain couples TRBV12-3 or TRBV12-4 to TRBJ2-3, with 14 bases that match TRBD2. V shed 4 bases and J 8 bases; nucleotides not matched to a gene: 8. The CDR3 runs 16 residues. CDR3 protein: CASSSGTSGGGSTQYF. The CDR3 coding sequence is TGTGCCAGCAGTTCCGGGACTAGCGGGGGAGGGAGTACGCAGTATTTT.

This clonotype was seen a few times. The V gene is TRBV20-1, the J gene TRBJ2-5; D uncertain. Germline loops: CDR1 DFQATT, CDR2 SNEGSKA (reference sequence). CDR3 size: 15 residues. Trimming cost V 3 bases and J 6 bases, with 20 bases left between them. The CDR3 DNA follows: TGCAGTGCTAGTCAATCGACCCCTTCCGCCCAGACCCAGTACTTC. Its translation: CSASQSTPSAQTQYF.

The CDR3 sequence: CSVDWQGNYGYTF. CDR3 DNA sequence: TGCAGCGTTGACTGGCAGGGGAACTATGGCTACACCTTC. V and J are TRBV29-1 and TRBJ1-2, with a weak D call TRBD1 (6 bases). This CDR3 is 13 amino acids long. Trimming removed 3 bases from V and 2 bases from J, with 10 bases in between. Germline V gene data show CDR1 as SQVTM and CDR2 as ANQGSEA.

The rearrangement uses TRBV2 and TRBJ2-7; a possible D gene is TRBD2 (7 bases). The germline V gene has CDR1 SNHLY and CDR2 FYNNEI. This CDR3 region has 14 residues. The V gene lost 7 bases and the J gene lost 0 bases, with 13 bases spanning the gap. CDR3 in DNA: TGTGCCAGCAAGGCGGGGGCCCTCTCCTACGAGCAGTACTTC. Translated: CASKAGALSYEQYF. Variable domain in full (rest from reference TRBV2 and TRBJ2-7): EPEVTQTPSHQVTQMGQEVILRCVPISNHLYFYWYRQILGQKVEFLVSFYNNEISEKSEIFDDQFSVERPDGSNFTLKIRSTKLEDSAMYFCASKAGALSYEQYFGPGTRLTVT.

With respect to this clonotype: At one end, the junction sequence differs from germline, possibly due to a read error. The chain is built from TRBV12-3 or TRBV12-4 and TRBJ2-6; D is perhaps TRBD1 (5 bases). The CDR3 has 15 residues. CDR3 amino acids: CASSQGPSGANVPTF. The CDR3 DNA reads TGTGCCAGCAGCCAGGGCCCCTCTGGGGCCAACGTCCCGACTTTC.

The J gene is TRBJ2-5, the V gene TRBV24-1, with TRBD1 matching over 9 bases. TRBJ2-1 explains the end of the DNA better; the J call may be wrong. In germline, CDR1 is KGHDR, CDR2 SFDVKD. This CDR3 spans 12 amino acids. DNA of the CDR3: TGTGCCACCACCGGACAGGGGAATGAGCAGTTCTTC. The encoded protein is CATTGQGNEQFF.

This sequence joins TRBV20-1 and TRBJ1-6, with D possibly matching TRBD1 (5 bases). V lost 4 bases, J lost 10 bases, and 17 bases lay in between. CDR3 length equals 14 residues. The germline CDR1 and CDR2 sequences are DFQATT and SNEGSKA (reference sequence). The CDR3 sequence: CSAMGERNLSPLHF. The CDR3 region has the DNA TGCAGTGCTATGGGGGAGAGGAATTTGTCACCCCTCCACTTT.

The V gene is TRBV2, the J gene TRBJ1-6, with D possibly TRBD1 on 5 matching bases. This CDR3 has 15 amino acids. V lost 7 bases, J lost 7 bases, and 17 bases lay in between. The germline V gene has CDR1 SNHLY and CDR2 FYNNEI. CDR3 protein: CASNASAGTNSPLHF. The CDR3 coding sequence is TGTGCCAGCAATGCTTCTGCAGGGACGAATTCACCCCTCCACTTT.

This clonotype turned up a few times. V gene TRBV6-1 combines with J gene TRBJ1-5, with D hard to call. The CDR3 runs to 13 residues. With 3 bases removed from V and 0 bases from J, the gap between germline ends came to 3 bases. Germline V lookup: CDR1 MNHNS, CDR2 SASEGT. CDR3 in amino acids: CASSDRSNQPQHF. In DNA form, the CDR3 reads TGTGCCAGCAGTGATCGTAGCAATCAGCCCCAGCATTTT.

This chain connects TRBV27 to TRBJ1-2, with 9 bases aligning to TRBD1. The CDR3 loop spans 18 amino acids. J was trimmed by 8 bases and V by 5 bases; bases with no gene match: 21. Germline CDR1 MNHEY, CDR2 SMNVEV (reference sequence). CDR3 coding DNA: TGTGCCAGCAGTCTTTCCTGGGACAGGGCGGGTCCCGCGGGGGGCTACACCTTC. Its translation: CASSLSWDRAGPAGGYTF.

This clonotype was seen a few times. The rearrangement links TRBV20-1 to TRBJ2-7; no definite D call. From germline, CDR1 is DFQATT and CDR2 SNEGSKA (reference sequence). The CDR3 length is 14 residues. Between the trimmed V and J ends, which lost 5 bases and 2 bases, there was a span of 16 bases. In DNA, the CDR3 is TGCAGTGCTCTAGATGCAGGAACAACCTACGAGCAGTACTTC. Translated, it gives CSALDAGTTYEQYF.

This chain uses TRBV28 with TRBJ1-2; D ambiguous. The germline gives CDR1 MDHEN, CDR2 SYDVKM. V was cut by 4 bases and J by 8 bases, with 23 bases left in between. The CDR3 runs 16 residues. CDR3 sequence reads: CASSSPDGAGMGGYTF. The CDR3 DNA sequence: TGTGCCAGCAGTTCACCGGACGGAGCCGGGATGGGCGGCTACACCTTC.

This clonotype has just a few counts. The chain uses TRBV6-5 and TRBJ2-7; D is perhaps TRBD1 or TRBD2 (7 bases each). V was shortened by 5 bases and J by 5 bases, with 19 bases between the two germline ends. Germline V CDR1 and CDR2: MNHEY, SVGAGI. The CDR3 contains 15 residues. The DNA for the CDR3 is TGTGCCAGCAGTACCACAGCCAGGGGGGGGAACGAGCAGTACTTC. Protein: CASSTTARGGNEQYF.

CDR3 coding DNA: TGTGCCAGCAGCTTCTACGACAGGGGTGGTGCGACCTTC. Protein product: CASSFYDRGGATF. The chain employs TRBV7-2 and TRBJ1-2, with 8 bases matching TRBD1. Germline V CDR1 and CDR2: SGHTA, FQGNSA. V gave up 3 bases and J gave up 14 bases; unmatched junction bases: 11. The length of the CDR3 is 13 residues.

The chain recombines TRBV2 with TRBJ1-6; TRBD1 might be the D (6 bases). Trimming took 2 bases from V and 7 from J, leaving 15 bases between them. Germline V gives CDR1 SNHLY, CDR2 FYNNEI. This CDR3 has 16 amino acids. The CDR3 nucleotides are TGTGCCAGCAGTGAATTTCCTGGGGGCGGGAATTCACCCCTCCACTTT. Protein: CASSEFPGGGNSPLHF.

In this sample, this clonotype turned up a few times. The CDR3 region is CASSQDPEQAFF. DNA for the CDR3: TGTGCCAGCAGCCAAGACCCCGAGCAGGCTTTCTTT. The chain recombines TRBV4-2 with TRBJ1-1; D is ambiguous. With 0 bases removed from V and 11 bases from J, the gap between germline ends came to 10 bases. The germline CDR1 and CDR2 sequences are LGHNA and YNFKEQ. This CDR3 has 12 amino acids.

This sequence joins TRBV7-2 and TRBJ2-3, with TRBD2 matching over 9 bases. V was pared by 5 bases and J by 3 bases, with 12 bases of the junction left unmatched. The CDR3 totals 17 residues. CDR1 and CDR2 (germline): SGHTA, FQGNSA. The CDR3 is CASSPILEREVTDTQYF. Here the CDR3 DNA reads TGTGCCAGCAGCCCCATCTTGGAGCGGGAGGTTACAGATACGCAGTATTTT.

The rearrangement uses TRBV2 and TRBJ2-1; 9 bases line up with TRBD1. Germline V gene lookup returns CDR1 SNHLY and CDR2 FYNNEI. V lost 9 bases, J lost 0 bases, and 6 bases stayed unmatched. This CDR3 has 15 residues. This CDR3 reads CASEDRGSSYNEQFF. For the CDR3, the DNA is TGTGCCAGTGAGGACAGGGGAAGCTCCTACAATGAGCAGTTCTTC.

This clonotype was recorded a few times. The rearrangement links TRBV20-1 to TRBJ1-4; possible D gene TRBD1, 5 bases. The germline gives CDR1 DFQATT, CDR2 SNEGSKA (reference sequence). V lost 6 bases and J lost 8, with 13 bases in between. The CDR3 has 12 amino acids. CDR3 nucleotide sequence: TGCAGTGCCCCCGTGCGGGGGGAAAAACTGTTTTTT. It specifies CSAPVRGEKLFF.